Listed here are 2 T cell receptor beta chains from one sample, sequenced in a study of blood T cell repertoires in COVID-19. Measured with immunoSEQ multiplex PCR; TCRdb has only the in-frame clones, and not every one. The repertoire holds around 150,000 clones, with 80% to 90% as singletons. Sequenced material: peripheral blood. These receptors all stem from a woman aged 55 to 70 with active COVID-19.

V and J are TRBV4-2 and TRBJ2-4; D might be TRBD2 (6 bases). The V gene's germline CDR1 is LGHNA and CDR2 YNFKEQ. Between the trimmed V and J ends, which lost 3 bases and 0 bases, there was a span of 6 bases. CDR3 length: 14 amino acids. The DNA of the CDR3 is TGTGCCAGCAGCCAGGGACTAGCCAAAAACATTCAGTACTTC. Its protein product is CASSQGLAKNIQYF.

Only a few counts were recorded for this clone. This chain's CDR3 is CASSQDWGQASRAQFF. DNA of the CDR3: TGCGCCAGCAGCCAAGATTGGGGACAGGCCTCCCGGGCGCAGTTCTTC. J is TRBJ2-1 and V is TRBV4-3, with 8 nucleotides matching TRBD1. The length of the CDR3 is 16 residues. V lost 0 bases, J lost 12 bases, and 13 bases stayed unmatched. Germline CDR1 and CDR2: LGHNA and YSLEER.